This entry lists 2 T cell receptor beta chains sequenced from one sample in a study of T cell repertoires in cytomegalovirus infection. Each CDR3 protein is one row after TCRdb ran MiXCR on the reads. Here the sample spans roughly 720,000 distinct CDR3 sequences, roughly 35% being singletons. The source material was PBMCs. The source of these receptors is a human donor in good health (CMV status not recorded). Some clones in this sample may be carry-over from other donors' samples.

The chain is built from TRBV19 and TRBJ2-7, with 7 bases lining up with TRBD1. Germline-derived CDR1 and CDR2 are LNHDA and SQIVND (reference sequence). This CDR3 region has 13 residues. With V trimmed by 10 bases and J by 4 bases, 10 bases remained unmatched. The CDR3 coding sequence is TGTGCCACCTCGAGGACAGGAGCTTACGAGCAGTACTTC. Translation: CATSRTGAYEQYF.

Remarks on this clonotype: The CDR3 does not end in the conserved phenylalanine or tryptophan, so this is likely a read error. No DNA is shown, since the ends of the CDR3 on it are uncertain; the CDR3 is the one TCRdb lists. The V gene is TRBV11-3, the J gene TRBJ2-1; the table's D call, TRBD1, has no DNA check behind it. The CDR3 is made up of 15 amino acids, end residues included. Germline CDR1 reads SGHNT; CDR2 reads YENEEA. The chain's CDR3 is CASSLESGPGNEQLL.